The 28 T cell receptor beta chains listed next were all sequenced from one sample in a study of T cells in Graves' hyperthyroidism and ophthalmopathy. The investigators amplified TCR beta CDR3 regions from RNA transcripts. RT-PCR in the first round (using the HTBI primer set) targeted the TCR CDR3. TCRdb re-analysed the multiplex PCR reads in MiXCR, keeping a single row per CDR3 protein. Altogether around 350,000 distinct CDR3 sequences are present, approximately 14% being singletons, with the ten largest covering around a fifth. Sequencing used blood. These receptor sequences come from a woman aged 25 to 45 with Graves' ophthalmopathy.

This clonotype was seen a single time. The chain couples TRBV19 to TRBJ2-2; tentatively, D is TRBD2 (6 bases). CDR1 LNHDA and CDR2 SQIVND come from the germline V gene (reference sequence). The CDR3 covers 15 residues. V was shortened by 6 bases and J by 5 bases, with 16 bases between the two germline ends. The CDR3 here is CASSSAGTYTGELFF. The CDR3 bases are TGTGCCAGTAGCAGCGCCGGGACTTATACCGGGGAGCTGTTTTTT.

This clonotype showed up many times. CDR3 sequence: CAGGRGPNTGELFF. The DNA for the CDR3 is TGTGCCGGGGGGAGGGGGCCGAACACCGGGGAGCTGTTTTTT. V and J are TRBV2 and TRBJ2-2; either TRBD1 or TRBD2 may fit D (7 bases each). The CDR3 sequence is 14 residues long. The germline gives CDR1 SNHLY, CDR2 FYNNEI. With 11 bases removed from V and 0 bases from J, the gap between germline ends came to 13 bases.

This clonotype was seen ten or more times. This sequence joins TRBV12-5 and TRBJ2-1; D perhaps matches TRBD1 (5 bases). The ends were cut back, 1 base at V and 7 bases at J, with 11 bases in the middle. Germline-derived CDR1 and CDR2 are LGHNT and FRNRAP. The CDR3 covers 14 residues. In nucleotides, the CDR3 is TGTGCTAGTGGTTTGGAGGGGTGGGGTAATGAGCAGTTCTTC. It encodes CASGLEGWGNEQFF. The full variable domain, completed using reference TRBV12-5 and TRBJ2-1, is DARVTQTPRHKVTEMGQEVTMRCQPILGHNTVFWYRQTMMQGLELLAYFRNRAPLDDSGMPKDRFSAEMPDATLATLKIQPSEPRDSAVYFCASGLEGWGNEQFFGPGTRLTVL.

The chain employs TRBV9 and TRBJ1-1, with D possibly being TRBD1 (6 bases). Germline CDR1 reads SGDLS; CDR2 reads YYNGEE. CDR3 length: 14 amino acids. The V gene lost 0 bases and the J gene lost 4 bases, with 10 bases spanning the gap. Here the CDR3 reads CASSVAQGITEAFF. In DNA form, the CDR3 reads TGTGCCAGCAGCGTAGCCCAGGGGATCACTGAAGCTTTCTTT.

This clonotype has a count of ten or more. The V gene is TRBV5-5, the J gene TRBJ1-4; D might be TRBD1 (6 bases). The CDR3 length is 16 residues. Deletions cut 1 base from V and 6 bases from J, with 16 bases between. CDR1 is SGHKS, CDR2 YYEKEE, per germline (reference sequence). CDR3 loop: CASSLPRQDRDEKLFF. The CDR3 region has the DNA TGTGCCAGCAGCTTGCCAAGACAGGATAGGGATGAAAAACTGTTTTTT.

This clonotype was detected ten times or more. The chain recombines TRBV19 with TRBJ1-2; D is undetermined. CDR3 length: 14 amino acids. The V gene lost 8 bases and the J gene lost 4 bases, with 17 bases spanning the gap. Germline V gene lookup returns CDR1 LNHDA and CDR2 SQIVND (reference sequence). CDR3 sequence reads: CASAWREWVYGYTF. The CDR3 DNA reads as TGTGCCAGTGCCTGGAGGGAGTGGGTCTATGGCTACACCTTC.

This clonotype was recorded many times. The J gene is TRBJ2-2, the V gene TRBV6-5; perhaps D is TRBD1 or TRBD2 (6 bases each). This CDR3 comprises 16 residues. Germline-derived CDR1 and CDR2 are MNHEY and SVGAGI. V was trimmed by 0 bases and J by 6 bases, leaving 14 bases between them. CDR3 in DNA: TGTGCCAGCAGTTACTCGATGGGGGGCGCCGCCGGGGAGCTGTTTTTT. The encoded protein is CASSYSMGGAAGELFF.

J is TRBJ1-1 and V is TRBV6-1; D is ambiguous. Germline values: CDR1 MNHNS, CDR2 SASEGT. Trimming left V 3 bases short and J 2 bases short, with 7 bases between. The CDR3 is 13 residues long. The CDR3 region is CASSDFYNTEAFF. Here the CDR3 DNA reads TGTGCCAGCAGTGATTTCTATAACACTGAAGCTTTCTTT.

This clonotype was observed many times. CDR3 amino acids: CASSLAGHTEAFF. For the CDR3, the DNA is TGCGCCAGCAGCTTGGCAGGGCACACTGAAGCTTTCTTT. This chain uses TRBV5-1 with TRBJ1-1; D is perhaps TRBD1 (5 bases). This CDR3 region has 13 residues. V lost 0 bases, J lost 3 bases, and 6 bases lay in between. Looked up from germline, CDR1 is SGHRS and CDR2 is YFSETQ.

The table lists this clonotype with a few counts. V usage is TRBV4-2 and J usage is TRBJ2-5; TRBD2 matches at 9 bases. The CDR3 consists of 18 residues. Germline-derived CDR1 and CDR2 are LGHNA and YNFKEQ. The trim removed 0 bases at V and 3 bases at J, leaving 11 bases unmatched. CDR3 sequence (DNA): TGTGCCAGCAGCCAAGATCGGGCGGGGGGGGGTTTTGAAGAGACCCAGTACTTC. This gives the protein CASSQDRAGGGFEETQYF.

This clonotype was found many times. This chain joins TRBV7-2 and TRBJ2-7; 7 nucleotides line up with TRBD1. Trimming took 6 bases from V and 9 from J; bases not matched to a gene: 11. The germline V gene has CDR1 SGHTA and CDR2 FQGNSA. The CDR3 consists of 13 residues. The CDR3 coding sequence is TGTGCCAGCAGTACCCCGCCGGGACAGCGGCAGTACTTC. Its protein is CASSTPPGQRQYF.

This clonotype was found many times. CDR3 loop: CATLMDYGYTF. The DNA of the CDR3 is TGTGCCACTCTTATGGACTATGGCTACACCTTC. The J gene is TRBJ1-2, the V gene TRBV24-1, with D uncertain. V was trimmed by 10 bases and J by 3 bases, leaving 8 bases between them. The CDR3 sequence is 11 residues long. Germline V gives CDR1 KGHDR, CDR2 SFDVKD.

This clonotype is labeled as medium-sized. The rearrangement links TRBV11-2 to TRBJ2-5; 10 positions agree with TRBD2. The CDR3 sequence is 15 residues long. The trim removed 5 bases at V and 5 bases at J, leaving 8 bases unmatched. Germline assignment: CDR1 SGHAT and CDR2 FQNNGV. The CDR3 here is CASSANSGGLETQYF. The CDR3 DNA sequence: TGTGCCAGCAGCGCCAATAGCGGGGGGCTGGAGACCCAGTACTTC.

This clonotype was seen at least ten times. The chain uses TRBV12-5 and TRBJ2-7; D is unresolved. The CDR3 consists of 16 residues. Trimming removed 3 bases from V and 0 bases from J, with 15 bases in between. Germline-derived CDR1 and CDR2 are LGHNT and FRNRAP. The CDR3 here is CASGFIMTFSSYEQYF. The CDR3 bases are TGTGCTAGTGGTTTTATAATGACATTCTCCTCCTACGAGCAGTACTTC.

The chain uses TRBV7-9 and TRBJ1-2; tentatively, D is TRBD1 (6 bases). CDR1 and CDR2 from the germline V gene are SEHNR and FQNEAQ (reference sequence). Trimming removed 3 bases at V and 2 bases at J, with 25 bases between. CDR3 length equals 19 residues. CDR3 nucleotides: TGTGCCAGCAGCTTTGTAAGGGGGGTTCAATTAAATCTGAACTATGGCTACACCTTC. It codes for CASSFVRGVQLNLNYGYTF.

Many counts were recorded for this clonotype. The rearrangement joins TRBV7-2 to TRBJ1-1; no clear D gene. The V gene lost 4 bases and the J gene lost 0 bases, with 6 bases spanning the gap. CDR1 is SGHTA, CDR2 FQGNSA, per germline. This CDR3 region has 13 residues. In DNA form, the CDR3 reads TGTGCCAGCAGCTCCCATGTGAACACTGAAGCTTTCTTT. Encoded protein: CASSSHVNTEAFF. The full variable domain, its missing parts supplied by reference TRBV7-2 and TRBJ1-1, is GAGVSQSPSNKVTEKGKDVELRCDPISGHTALYWYRQSLGQGLEFLIYFQGNSAPDKSGLPSDRFSAERTGGSVSTLTIQRTQQEDSAVYLCASSSHVNTEAFFGQGTRLTVV.

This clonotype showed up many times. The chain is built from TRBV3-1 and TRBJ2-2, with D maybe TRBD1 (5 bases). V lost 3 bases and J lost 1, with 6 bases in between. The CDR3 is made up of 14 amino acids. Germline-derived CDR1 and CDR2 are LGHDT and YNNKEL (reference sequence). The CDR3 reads CASSHQGNTGELFF. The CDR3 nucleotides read TGTGCCAGCAGCCACCAGGGGAACACCGGGGAGCTGTTTTTT.

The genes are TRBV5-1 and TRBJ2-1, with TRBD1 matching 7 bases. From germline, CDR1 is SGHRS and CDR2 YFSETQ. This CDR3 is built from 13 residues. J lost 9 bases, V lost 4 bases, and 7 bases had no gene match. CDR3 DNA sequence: TGCGCCAGCAGCCCCGACAGGGCGGGTGAGCAGTTCTTC. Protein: CASSPDRAGEQFF.

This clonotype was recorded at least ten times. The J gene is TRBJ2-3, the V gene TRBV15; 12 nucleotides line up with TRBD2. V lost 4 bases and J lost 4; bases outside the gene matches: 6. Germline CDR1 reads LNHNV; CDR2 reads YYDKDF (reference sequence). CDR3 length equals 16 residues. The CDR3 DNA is TGTGCCACCAGCACCGGACTAGCGGGGAGGTCAGATACGCAGTATTTT. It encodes CATSTGLAGRSDTQYF.

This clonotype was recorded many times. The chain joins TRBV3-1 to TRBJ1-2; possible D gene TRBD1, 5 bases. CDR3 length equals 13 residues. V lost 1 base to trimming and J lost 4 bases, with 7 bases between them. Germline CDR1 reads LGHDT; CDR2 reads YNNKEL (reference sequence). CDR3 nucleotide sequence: TGTGCCAGCAGCCAAGCTGACAGCTATGGCTACACCTTC. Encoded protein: CASSQADSYGYTF. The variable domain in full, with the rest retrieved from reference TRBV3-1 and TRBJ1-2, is DTAVSQTPKYLVTQMGNDKSIKCEQNLGHDTMYWYKQDSKKFLKIMFSYNNKELIINETVPNRFSPKSPDKAHLNLHINSLELGDSAVYFCASSQADSYGYTFGSGTRLTVV.

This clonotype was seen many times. The CDR3 reads CASSSYPGGRYEQYF. The CDR3 bases are TGTGCCAGCAGTTCCTACCCGGGGGGACGCTACGAGCAGTACTTC. The V gene is TRBV27, the J gene TRBJ2-7; 7 bases agree with TRBD2. The CDR3 extends over 15 amino acids. Germline V gene data show CDR1 as MNHEY and CDR2 as SMNVEV (reference sequence). V was clipped by 4 bases and J by 3 bases; unmatched bases: 9.

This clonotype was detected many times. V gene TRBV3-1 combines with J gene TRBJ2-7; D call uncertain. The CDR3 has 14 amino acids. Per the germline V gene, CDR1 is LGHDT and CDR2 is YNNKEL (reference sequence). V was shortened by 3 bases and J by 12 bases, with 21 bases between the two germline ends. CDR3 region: CASSHAGPTVRRYF. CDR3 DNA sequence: TGTGCCAGCAGCCATGCCGGTCCAACTGTACGTCGGTACTTC.

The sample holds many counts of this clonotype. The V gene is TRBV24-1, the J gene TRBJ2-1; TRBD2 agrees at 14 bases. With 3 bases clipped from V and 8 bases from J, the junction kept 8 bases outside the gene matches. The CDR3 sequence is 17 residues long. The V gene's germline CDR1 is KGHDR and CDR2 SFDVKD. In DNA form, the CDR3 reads TGTGCCACCAGTGATCGACTAGCGGGGGGGCCTGTGGATGAGCAGTTCTTC. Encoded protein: CATSDRLAGGPVDEQFF.

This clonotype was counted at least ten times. The CDR3 DNA sequence: TGTGCCAGCAGCCATAGGGCCGGAGTCAGCACAGATACGCAGTATTTT. It is translated as CASSHRAGVSTDTQYF. The chain employs TRBV3-1 and TRBJ2-3; D ambiguous. Trimming removed 3 bases from V and 0 bases from J, with 13 bases in between. The V gene's germline CDR1 is LGHDT and CDR2 YNNKEL (reference sequence). The CDR3 spans 16 residues.

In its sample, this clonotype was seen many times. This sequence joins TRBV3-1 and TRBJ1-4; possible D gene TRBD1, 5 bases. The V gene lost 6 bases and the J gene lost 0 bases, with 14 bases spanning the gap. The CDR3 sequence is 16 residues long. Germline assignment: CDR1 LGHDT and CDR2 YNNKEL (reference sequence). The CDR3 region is CASRVGGGATNEKLFF. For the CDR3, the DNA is TGTGCCAGCAGAGTCGGGGGGGGTGCAACTAATGAAAAACTGTTTTTT. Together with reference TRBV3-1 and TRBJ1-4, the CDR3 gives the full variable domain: DTAVSQTPKYLVTQMGNDKSIKCEQNLGHDTMYWYKQDSKKFLKIMFSYNNKELIINETVPNRFSPKSPDKAHLNLHINSLELGDSAVYFCASRVGGGATNEKLFFGSGTQLSVL.

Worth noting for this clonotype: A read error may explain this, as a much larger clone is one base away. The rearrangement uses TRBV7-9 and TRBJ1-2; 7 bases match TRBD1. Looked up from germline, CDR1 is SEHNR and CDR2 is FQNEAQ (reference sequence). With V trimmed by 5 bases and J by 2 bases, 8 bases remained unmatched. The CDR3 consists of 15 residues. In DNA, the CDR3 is TGTGCCAGCAGCGGTCCGGGACAGAACAACTATGGCTACACCTTC. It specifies CASSGPGQNNYGYTF. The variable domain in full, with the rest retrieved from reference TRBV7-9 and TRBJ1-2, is DTGVSQNPRHKITKRGQNVTFRCDPISEHNRLYWYRQTLGQGPEFLTYFQNEAQLEKSRLLSDRFSAERPKGSFSTLEIQRTEQGDSAMYLCASSGPGQNNYGYTFGSGTRLTVV.

This CDR3 reads CASSIDRVMANTGELFF. The CDR3 region has the DNA TGTGCCAGTAGTATCGACAGGGTCATGGCGAACACCGGGGAGCTGTTTTTT. The rearrangement uses TRBV19 and TRBJ2-2; 7 positions match TRBD1. J lost 0 bases, V lost 3 bases, and 7 bases had no gene match. The CDR3 consists of 17 residues. The germline CDR1 and CDR2 sequences are LNHDA and SQIVND (reference sequence).

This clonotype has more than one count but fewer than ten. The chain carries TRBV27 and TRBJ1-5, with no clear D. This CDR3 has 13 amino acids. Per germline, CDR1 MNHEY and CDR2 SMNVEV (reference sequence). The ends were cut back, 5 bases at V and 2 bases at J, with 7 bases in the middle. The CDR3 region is CASSKYGNQPQHF. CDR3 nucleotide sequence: TGTGCCAGCAGTAAATACGGCAATCAGCCCCAGCATTTT.